This paragraph reports one TCR beta chain. These data originate in a study of blood T cell repertoires in COVID-19. On the study more broadly: Spain, Italy and the United States supplied samples that represented acute and convalescent COVID-19.

Method: immunoSEQ multiplex PCR; TCRdb's copy keeps in-frame clones and lacks some. This table has about 210,000 clones, approximately 91% appearing once. V lost 5 bases to trimming and J lost 7 bases; unmatched junction nucleotides: 4. CDR1 is SGHNT, CDR2 YYREEE, per germline (reference sequence). The CDR3 spans 14 residues. This TCR came from a middle-aged woman with acute or convalescent COVID-19. V is TRBV5-4 and J is TRBJ1-6; 9 bases align to TRBD1. Sequencing used peripheral blood. The CDR3 coding sequence is TGTGCCAGCAGACAGGGGGCAGAGAATTCACCCCTCCACTTT. Translating it yields CASRQGAENSPLHF. Based on the CDR3 plus reference TRBV5-4 and TRBJ1-6, the full variable domain is ETGVTQSPTHLIKTRGQQVTLRCSSQSGHNTVSWYQQALGQGPQFIFQYYREEENGRGNFPPRFSGLQFPNYSSELNVNALELDDSALYLCASRQGAENSPLHFGNGTRLTVT.